The T cell receptor (beta chain) under discussion was sequenced for a study of T cell changes during pregnancy in multiple sclerosis. Here immunoSEQ multiplex PCR was the method, and the copy in TCRdb shows in-frame clones only, minus some. The sample lists some 100,000 clones; approximately 92% were seen once. The CDR3 has 17 residues. V was clipped by 3 bases and J by 0 bases, with 16 bases between them. Germline loops: CDR1 SGDLS, CDR2 YYNGEE. The sequencing used peripheral blood, collected in the second trimester of pregnancy. The chain uses TRBV9 and TRBJ1-3; D is perhaps TRBD1 (5 bases). The receptor's source is a female donor with multiple sclerosis, enrolled in a pregnancy study. CDR3 DNA sequence: TGTGCCAGCAGCGGGGGACTATCCTCCTTCTCTGGAAACACCATATATTTT. This gives the protein CASSGGLSSFSGNTIYF. Full variable domain (missing parts from reference TRBV9 and TRBJ1-3): DSGVTQTPKHLITATGQRVTLRCSPRSGDLSVYWYQQSLDQGLQFLIQYYNGEERAKGNILERFSAQQFPDLHSELNLSSLELGDSALYFCASSGGLSSFSGNTIYFGEGSWLTVV.